The rows below give T cell receptor beta chains drawn from one sample of a study of human thymus T cells. Generated by immunoSEQ multiplex PCR, the TCRdb table keeps only in-frame clones and is missing some. The table records some 80,000 clones, approximately 97% of them present only once. The sample taken for sequencing was thymus tissue. These TCRs come from a boy in the first two years of life with a congenital heart defect but otherwise immunologically healthy. CDR3s include the opening cysteine and the closing phenylalanine or tryptophan. A D gene is named only where the DNA matches it firmly. For some rows the clone size is stated as once, few or many, or as a class when expanded; others skip it.

d_gene | abundance | j_gene | v_gene | CDR3nt | CDR3aa
TRBD2 | NA | TRBJ2-3 | TRBV14 | TGTGCCAGCAGCCAATCAGAGCGGGGGAGACGCTTAGGCACAGATACGCAGTATTTT | CASSQSERGRRLGTDTQYF
NA | NA | TRBJ1-2 | TRBV7-8 | TGTGCCAGCAGCTTAGCTATAAGTGTACCTCGGTTCTATGGCTACACCTTC | CASSLAISVPRFYGYTF
NA | NA | TRBJ2-1 | TRBV27 | TGTGCCAGCAGTTTTAGGCGGGCCGGGAACAATGAGCAGTTCTTC | CASSFRRAGNNEQFF
TRBD2 | NA | TRBJ2-7 | TRBV28 | TGTGCCAGCAGCCCCCCCCGTCAGCGGGAGGGCCCCTACGAGCAGTACTTC | CASSPPRQREGPYEQYF
NA | NA | TRBJ2-7 | TRBV11-2 | TGTGCCAGCAGCTTAGATCTAAGAAGCCACTCCTACGAGCAGTACTTC | CASSLDLRSHSYEQYF
NA | NA | TRBJ2-2 | TRBV19 | TGTGCCAGTAGTATAGCCGAAAAGGGGTGGTTTACGAACACCGGGGAGCTGTTTTTT | CASSIAEKGWFTNTGELFF
TRBD1 | once | TRBJ1-2 | TRBV4-2 | TGTGCCAGCAGCCACGGGACAGGAGATCCTAACTATGGCTACACCTTC | CASSHGTGDPNYGYTF
TRBD1 | NA | TRBJ1-5 | TRBV19 | TGTGCCAGTAGCGATACACCGGGACAGGGGGCGATTGGCAATCAGCCCCAGCATTTT | CASSDTPGQGAIGNQPQHF
TRBD1 | NA | TRBJ1-2 | TRBV29-1 | TGCAGCGTTGACCCGGGACAGGGTATAAGGATAGCTAACTATGGCTACACCTTC | CSVDPGQGIRIANYGYTF
NA | NA | TRBJ1-5 | TRBV7-8 | TGTGCCAGCAGCTTAGAAGGGACACTGTGGGGGGCAGGCAATCAGCCCCAGCATTTT | CASSLEGTLWGAGNQPQHF
NA | NA | TRBJ2-5 | TRBV6-6 | TGTGCCAGCAGTTATTCCGACCTGGTGGAGACCCAGTACTTC | CASSYSDLVETQYF
TRBD2 | NA | TRBJ2-2 | TRBV6-5 | TGTGCCAGCAGTTACAAGGCTAGCGGGGGGTCCGGGGAGCTGTTTTTT | CASSYKASGGSGELFF
NA | NA | TRBJ1-1 | TRBV10-3 | TGTGCCATCAGTGGGGGACGGGAAAGGGATGAAGCTTTCTTT | CAISGGRERDEAFF
NA | NA | TRBJ2-7 | TRBV4-2 | TGTGCCAGCAGCCAAGATCTGAGTGCAAATTACGAGCAGTACTTC | CASSQDLSANYEQYF
TRBD2 | NA | TRBJ2-7 | TRBV27 | TGTGCCAGCAGTGGCGACGGGACTAGCGGTATATACGAGCAGTACTTC | CASSGDGTSGIYEQYF
NA | NA | TRBJ1-1 | TRBV7-8 | TGTGCCAGCAGCTTAGTGGGCAGGACGAACACTGAAGCTTTCTTT | CASSLVGRTNTEAFF
TRBD2 | NA | TRBJ2-3 | TRBV27 | TGTGCCAGCATTCGCGGGAGAAAAAGCACAGATACGCAGTATTTT | CASIRGRKSTDTQYF
NA | once | TRBJ1-1 | TRBV30 | TGTGCCTGGAGTGTACGGATAGGCCGCGAAGCTTTCTTT | CAWSVRIGREAFF
TRBD2 | NA | TRBJ2-3 | TRBV28 | TGTGCCAGCAGTCTTAGCGGGACTAGCACAGATACGCAGTATTTT | CASSLSGTSTDTQYF
NA | NA | TRBJ2-1 | TRBV12-5 | TGTGCTAGTGGTAAAGGGACACCCAATGAGCAGTTCTTC | CASGKGTPNEQFF
TRBD2 | NA | TRBJ2-7 | TRBV6-6 | TGTGCCAGCAGTTACTCCAGGACTAGCTGCTACGAGCAGTACTTC | CASSYSRTSCYEQYF
NA | NA | TRBJ2-3 | TRBV29-1 | TGCAGCGCCCCACAAGCCCCTAAAGATACGCAGTATTTT | CSAPQAPKDTQYF
TRBD1 | NA | TRBJ1-1 | TRBV2 | TGTGCCAGCAGTGACTGGTATACAGGGGGCTTTACGGAAGCTTTCTTT | CASSDWYTGGFTEAFF
TRBD2 | NA | TRBJ2-1 | TRBV7-9 | TGTGCCAGCAGCTTAGTTTCTAGCGGGGGGACCCAAGACAATGAGCAGTTCTTC | CASSLVSSGGTQDNEQFF
NA | NA | TRBJ2-1 | TRBV11-2 | TGTGCCAGCAAGTTGTATGAGCAGTTCTTC | CASKLYEQFF
NA | NA | TRBJ1-1 | TRBV7-2 | TGTGCCAGCAGCTTACGGGACGGGCGGAATGGGAACACTGAAGCTTTCTTT | CASSLRDGRNGNTEAFF
TRBD1 | NA | TRBJ1-5 | TRBV12-5 | TGTGCTAGTGGTTTGCTACCGGGACAGTCTTCGCTTTATAGCAATCAGCCCCAGCATTTT | CASGLLPGQSSLYSNQPQHF
NA | NA | TRBJ2-5 | TRBV12-5 | TGTGCTAGTGGTTCCGGACGCGCTCCTCAAGAGACCCAGTACTTC | CASGSGRAPQETQYF
NA | once | TRBJ1-4 | TRBV6-6 | TGTGCCAGCAGTTACGACGAAAAACTGTTTTTT | CASSYDEKLFF
NA | NA | TRBJ1-5 | TRBV6-5 | TGTGCCAGCAGCACTCATGTCCTGAATCAGCCCCAGCATTTT | CASSTHVLNQPQHF
TRBD2 | NA | TRBJ2-1 | TRBV19 | TGTGCCAGTAGTTTACTAGCGGGAGCAGGCTACAATGAGCAGTTCTTC | CASSLLAGAGYNEQFF
NA | NA | TRBJ1-6 | TRBV18 | TGTGCCAGCTCACCGCGTGATTCACCCCTCCACTTT | CASSPRDSPLHF
NA | NA | TRBJ1-2 | TRBV7-9 | TGTGCCAGCAGCTTCAGGATTAGGGGCAGGGTTAACTATGGCTACACCTTC | CASSFRIRGRVNYGYTF
NA | NA | TRBJ2-6 | TRBV4-2 | TGTGCCAGCAGCCAAGATTTACAGCGTGGAACCTCTGGGGCCAACGTCCTGACTTTC | CASSQDLQRGTSGANVLTF
NA | NA | TRBJ1-5 | TRBV19 | TGTGCCAGTAGTACCCGGAGGGGCAGCAATAGCAATCAGCCCCAGCATTTT | CASSTRRGSNSNQPQHF
NA | NA | TRBJ2-6 | TRBV5-5 | TGTGCCAGCAGCTTGGGGAATACAACAGGGAGCTCTGGGGCCAACGTCCTGACTTTC | CASSLGNTTGSSGANVLTF
NA | NA | TRBJ1-4 | TRBV18 | TGTGCCAGCTCGTCCCACAGGGTGGGTTTTGAAAAACTGTTTTTT | CASSSHRVGFEKLFF
NA | NA | TRBJ1-1 | TRBV5-1 | TGCGCCAGCAGGCGACCGGGACGGACGAACACTGAAGCTTTCTTT | CASRRPGRTNTEAFF
NA | NA | TRBJ2-2 | TRBV11-3 | TGTGCCAGCAGCTTTATCGGGGGGCCAGACACCGGGGAGCTGTTTTTT | CASSFIGGPDTGELFF
TRBD1 | NA | TRBJ2-7 | TRBV6-5 | TGTGCCAGCAGTTATAGGGGGGACAGGGTGGTCTACGAGCAGTACTTC | CASSYRGDRVVYEQYF
NA | NA | TRBJ2-6 | TRBV19 | TGTGCCAGTAGCGCAACTAGCCCATATTCTGGGGCCAACGTCCTGACTTTC | CASSATSPYSGANVLTF
NA | once | TRBJ1-3 | TRBV30 | TGTGCCTGGAGTCCCCCAGACAGGCTTACAGGAAACACCATATATTTT | CAWSPPDRLTGNTIYF
NA | NA | TRBJ2-1 | TRBV27 | TGTGCCAGCAGTTTCTCCGCTAATGAGCAGTTCTTC | CASSFSANEQFF
TRBD1 | NA | TRBJ2-7 | TRBV4-1 | TGCGCCAGCAGCCAAACACTGGTCGGGGACAGGGGTTTCTACGAGCAGTACTTC | CASSQTLVGDRGFYEQYF
TRBD2 | NA | TRBJ2-3 | TRBV10-3 | TGTGCCATCAGGCCCGGGACTAGCGGCACAGATACGCAGTATTTT | CAIRPGTSGTDTQYF